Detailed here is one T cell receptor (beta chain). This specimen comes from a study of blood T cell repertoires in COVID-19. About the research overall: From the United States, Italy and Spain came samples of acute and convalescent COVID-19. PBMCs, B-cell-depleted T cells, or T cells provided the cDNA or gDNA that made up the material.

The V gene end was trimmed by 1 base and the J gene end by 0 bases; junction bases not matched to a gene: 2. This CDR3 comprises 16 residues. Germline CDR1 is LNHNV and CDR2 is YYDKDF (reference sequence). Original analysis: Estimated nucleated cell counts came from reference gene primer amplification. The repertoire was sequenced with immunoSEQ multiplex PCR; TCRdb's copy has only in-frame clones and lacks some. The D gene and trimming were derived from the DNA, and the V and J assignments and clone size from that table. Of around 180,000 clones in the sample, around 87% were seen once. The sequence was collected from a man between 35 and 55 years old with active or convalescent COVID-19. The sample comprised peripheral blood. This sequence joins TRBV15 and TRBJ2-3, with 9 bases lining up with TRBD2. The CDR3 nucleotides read TGTGCCACCAGCAGAGGCGGGGGGGGCAGCACAGATACGCAGTATTTT. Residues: CATSRGGGGSTDTQYF.